Below, one TCR beta chain is given with its context. There are 15 residues in the CDR3. Germline CDR1 SGHTS, CDR2 YDEGEE. V lost 2 bases and J lost 10; bases outside the gene matches: 10. The authors prepared the TCRbeta library with unique molecular identifiers. TCRdb reprocessed the PCR reads with MiXCR, giving one entry per CDR3 protein. Counted here are a few hundred thousand distinct CDR3 sequences, over 8% occurring once; the ten biggest clones make up 10%. This record comes from a study of T-cell reconstitution after alpha-beta-depleted transplantation in children. This receptor was obtained from a human donor who donated a stem cell graft to a child with SCID. The specimen was PBMCs from the stem cell graft donor, collected from the stem cell graft. The chain couples TRBV5-8 to TRBJ2-1; 9 bases agree with TRBD1. CDR3 loop: CASSFRDRGWSEQFF. In nucleotides, the CDR3 is TGTGCCAGCAGCTTTCGCGACAGGGGGTGGTCGGAGCAGTTCTTC.